Sequencing of this T cell receptor (beta chain) was carried out in a study of OX40 agonist ivuxolimab in advanced cancers. Background on the study: The patients received ivuxolimab by intravenous route every 2 weeks at 0.01 to 10 mg/kg. Recorded diagnoses for dose-escalation patients were hepatocellular carcinoma, melanoma, renal cell or head and neck cancer. At 82.7% male, the cohort had a mean age of around 56 years, ranging from about 20 to 79.

The table came from immunoSEQ multiplex PCR; TCRdb's copy has only in-frame clones and leaves some out. Of 40,000 to 60,000 clones in the sample, 80% to 95% are singletons; the top ten hold around 24%. In germline, CDR1 is PRHDT, CDR2 FYEKMQ (reference sequence). V lost 3 bases to trimming and J lost 4 bases, with 7 bases between them. The CDR3 is 12 amino acids. The study sampled blood at baseline, cycle 4 day 1, and cycle 7 day 1. V usage is TRBV13 and J usage is TRBJ2-7; D is undetermined. The sequenced sample was CD4+ or CD8+ T cells sorted from blood, obtained in a trial of the OX40 agonist ivuxolimab. This TCR came from an adult with an advanced solid tumor such as melanoma, head and neck, liver or kidney cancer. CDR3 amino acids: CASSFQDYEQYF. DNA of the CDR3: TGTGCCAGCAGCTTCCAGGATTACGAGCAGTACTTC. The variable domain in full, with the rest retrieved from reference TRBV13 and TRBJ2-7, is AAGVIQSPRHLIKEKRETATLKCYPIPRHDTVYWYQQGPGQDPQFLISFYEKMQSDKGSIPDRFSAQQFSDYHSELNMSSLELGDSALYFCASSFQDYEQYFGPGTRLTVT.